This T cell receptor beta chain emerged from a study of OX40 agonist ivuxolimab in advanced cancers. The CDR3 extends over 16 amino acids. Germline lookup yields CDR1 MNHNS and CDR2 SASEGT. Trimming shortened V by 1 base and J by 3 bases, and 15 bases separated the two germline ends. The data were produced by immunoSEQ multiplex PCR, yet TCRdb's version contains in-frame clones alone and is incomplete. The table lists about 66,000 clones, about four fifths of them singletons. The V gene is TRBV6-1, the J gene TRBJ1-1, with no clear D. The sequences come from CD4+ or CD8+ T cells sorted from blood, collected in a trial of the OX40 agonist ivuxolimab. The source is an adult with an advanced solid tumor such as melanoma, head and neck, liver or kidney cancer. For the CDR3, the DNA is TGTGCCAGCAGTGAAGGCAGCTTCTGGAGGGACACTGAAGCTTTCTTT. Amino acids: CASSEGSFWRDTEAFF.